This T cell receptor beta chain was documented in a study of blood T cell repertoires in COVID-19. J lost 6 bases, V lost 2 bases, and 4 bases had no gene match. The CDR3 contains 14 residues. Germline V CDR1 and CDR2: SGHVS, FQNEAQ. The repertoire was sequenced with immunoSEQ multiplex PCR; TCRdb's copy has only in-frame clones and lacks some. The sample holds 270,000 or so clones, approximately 84% seen once. The TCR originated in a human donor with COVID-19, enrolled during active disease. The donor label of this sample is uncertain. The chain recombines TRBV7-8 with TRBJ2-7; 10 nucleotides match TRBD1. Sequences were obtained from peripheral blood. CDR3 DNA: TGTGCCAGCAGCTTAAGGACAGGGGGTATCGAGCAGTACTTC. It translates to CASSLRTGGIEQYF. Together with reference TRBV7-8 and TRBJ2-7, the CDR3 gives the full variable domain: GAGVSQSPRYKVAKRGQDVALRCDPISGHVSLFWYQQALGQGPEFLTYFQNEAQLDKSGLPSDRFFAERPEGSVSTLKIQRTQQEDSAVYLCASSLRTGGIEQYFGPGTRLTVT.